The sequence of this T cell receptor beta chain was determined in a study of cytomegalovirus exposure and HLA in healthy donors. CDR3 length equals 16 residues. The V gene's germline CDR1 is LNHDA and CDR2 SQIVND (reference sequence). V shed 4 bases, J shed 0 bases, and the junction held 5 bases outside the gene matches. Worth noting for this clone: Its target is not known.

PCR involved 60 Vbeta and 13 Jbeta primers. Method: immunoSEQ multiplex PCR; TCRdb's copy keeps in-frame clones and lacks some. This sample carries fewer than 250,000 clones, 70% to 75% of them seen once, and the ten largest clones take more than 4%. Whole-study results and caveats: Reports state that TCR beta sequences accurately predicted most subjects' HLA-A and HLA-B alleles.

What was sequenced was PBMCs. The V call is TRBV19, the J call TRBJ2-3; 9 positions agree with TRBD2. The source of this sequence is a man under 40 in good health and CMV-seropositive. The CDR3 nucleotides read TGTGCCAGTAGTAGTAGACTAGCGGCTAGCACAGATACGCAGTATTTT. It yields the protein CASSSRLAASTDTQYF.